Listed below are T cell receptor beta chains from one sample, sequenced in a study of blood T cells in healthy people across ages. TCRdb re-analysed the 5' RACE reads in MiXCR, keeping a single row per CDR3 protein. The sample yields 450,000 to 650,000 distinct CDR3 sequences, about 25% seen once. This same sample was also taken into another study, of T cells of mothers and their children.

Sequenced input: blood. These receptors were taken from a boy between 10 and 17 years old in good health. Both conserved end residues are part of each CDR3. D genes are given only for firm matches. Clone size, where shown, is once, few, many, or a class for clones that have expanded.

TRBJ2-3,TRBV25-1,once,TRBD2,TGTGCCAGCAGTGAATTAGAACTAGCGGTAAACGGAGGAGATACGCAGTATTTT,CASSELELAVNGGDTQYF
TRBJ1-6,TRBV9,-,-,TGTGCCAGCAGCGTGGGACCCTCGGGTAATTCACCCCTCCACTTT,CASSVGPSGNSPLHF
TRBJ2-7,TRBV6-5,-,-,TGTGCCAGCAGTTCCGGGACGACTGGAGACGAGCAGTACTTC,CASSSGTTGDEQYF
TRBJ2-2,TRBV4-3,-,TRBD1,TGCGCCAGCAGCCTAGCAGGGACAGACACCGGGGAGCTGTTTTTT,CASSLAGTDTGELFF
TRBJ2-5,TRBV5-5,few,-,TGTGCCAGCAGCTTAGCTAGCGTCCAAGAGACCCAGTACTTC,CASSLASVQETQYF
TRBJ2-5,TRBV14,few,TRBD2,TGTGCCAGCAGCCAAGACGAGGGACTAGTGGGAGAGCAGTACTTC,CASSQDEGLVGEQYF
TRBJ2-2,TRBV30,-,TRBD1,TGTGCCTGGGACAGGGGCGGGGAGCTGTTTTTT,CAWDRGGELFF
TRBJ2-2,TRBV9,-,-,TGTGCCAGCAGCGTAGCCTGGTTTCCCCTGGTCCCTAGCGTCACCGGGGAGCTGTTTTTT,CASSVAWFPLVPSVTGELFF
TRBJ2-7,TRBV3-1,few,-,TGTGCCAGCAGCCAAGAGAGAGGCGGCTCCTACGAGCAGTACTTC,CASSQERGGSYEQYF
TRBJ2-5,TRBV29-1,-,-,TGCGGCGGTATTGGGGGGAATCTCCAAGAGACCCAGTACTTC,CGGIGGNLQETQYF
TRBJ2-1,TRBV7-8,-,TRBD2,TGTGCCAGCAGCTCAAGACTAGCGGGGGGGAATGAGCAGTTCTTC,CASSSRLAGGNEQFF
TRBJ1-1,TRBV10-3,few,-,TGTGCCATCAGTGACGGCAGGGAAAGCACTGAAGCTTTCTTT,CAISDGRESTEAFF
TRBJ2-5,TRBV5-1,-,-,TGCGCCAGCTGTTGTTCCAGAGAGTCTAAAGAGACCCAGTACTTC,CASCCSRESKETQYF
TRBJ2-5,TRBV24-1,few,-,TGTGCCACCAGTGAAATGACAGGAAAACAAGAGACCCAGTACTTC,CATSEMTGKQETQYF
TRBJ2-1,TRBV6-4,-,-,TGTGCCAGCAGTCCACTGGGGGGTATTCTTCAGTTCTTC,CASSPLGGILQFF
TRBJ2-1,TRBV7-9,few,-,TGTGCCAGCAGCTTAAAATGGGATGAGCAGTTCTTC,CASSLKWDEQFF
TRBJ2-4,TRBV7-9,-,-,TGTGCCAGCAGCTTAGGGGACGGGCTAGCCAAAAACATTCAGTACTTC,CASSLGDGLAKNIQYF
TRBJ1-2,TRBV5-6,-,-,TGTGCCAGCAGCTTGCCCCAGCAGGTCTATGGCTACACCTTC,CASSLPQQVYGYTF
TRBJ2-5,TRBV7-2,-,-,TGTGCCAGCACCCTACGAGGGGGTCAAGAGACCCAGTACTTC,CASTLRGGQETQYF
TRBJ2-1,TRBV7-9,-,TRBD2,TGTGCCAGCAGCTCCTATTCGACTAGCGGGAGTCCCGTAAGATTCTTC,CASSSYSTSGSPVRFF
TRBJ2-1,TRBV4-3,few,-,TGCGCCAGCAGCCAAGATTCGGGCAGTTTGGGGAATGAGCAGTTCTTC,CASSQDSGSLGNEQFF
TRBJ2-7,TRBV29-1,few,-,TGCAGCGTCGCGGGCGGGACGGATTCCTACGAGCAGTACTTC,CSVAGGTDSYEQYF
TRBJ1-6,TRBV3-1,few,-,TGTGCCAGCAGCCAATTGGAGTATAATTCACCCCTCCACTTT,CASSQLEYNSPLHF
TRBJ1-1,TRBV7-2,-,-,TGTGCCAGCAGCTTCACGGGGTACACTGAAGCTTTCTTT,CASSFTGYTEAFF
TRBJ1-3,TRBV30,-,-,TGTGCCTGGGACACACTCCCCTCCCAAGTCTTTGGAAACACCATATATTTT,CAWDTLPSQVFGNTIYF
TRBJ1-2,TRBV24-1,few,TRBD1,TGTGCCACCAGTGATACAGGGGTTTCGGCAGGATATGGCTACACCTTC,CATSDTGVSAGYGYTF
TRBJ2-5,TRBV7-2,-,TRBD2,TGTGCCAACAGCCTTAGCGGGGGGGCGGTAGAGACCCAGTACTTC,CANSLSGGAVETQYF
TRBJ2-3,TRBV7-2,few,-,TGTGCCAGCAGCTTTACTGCAACAGATACGCAGTATTTT,CASSFTATDTQYF
TRBJ1-4,TRBV12-3/TRBV12-4,-,-,TGTGCCAGCAGTCCGACGAACAGGGTTGAAAAACTGTTTTTT,CASSPTNRVEKLFF